The TCR beta chain described here comes from a study of T-cell memory formation after mild COVID-19. Study details: Largely, TCR clusters stayed within a single donor.

General observations from the study: From day 15 to 85, contracting clones were balanced between CD4 and CD8, whereas later expanders leaned toward CD4+.

This clonotype was observed a few times. What it binds is unknown. The CDR3 loop spans 13 amino acids. Germline V gene lookup returns CDR1 SGHNT and CDR2 YYREEE (reference sequence). Deletions cut 2 bases from V and 10 bases from J, with 15 bases between. One entry per CDR3 protein, called by TCRdb with MiXCR from the 5' RACE reads. The sample includes hundreds of thousands of distinct CDR3 sequences, over 15% of them seen just once. Specimen: PBMCs or a T cell subset sorted from them (not recorded which). The V and J genes are TRBV5-4 and TRBJ1-1; unclear D gene. This receptor was identified in an adult woman who had mild COVID-19 (a few samples of this study predate the infection). Cell type and time point are not known. DNA for the CDR3: TGTGCCAGCAGCTTTGAAGGGCCTGGTTTAGCTTTCTTT. Residues: CASSFEGPGLAFF.